This TCR beta chain was recorded in a study of spatial heterogeneity in lung cancer. Background on the study: Consistent detection of more beta-chain than alpha-chain sequences was observed.

This clonotype showed up many times. Its specificity is unknown. Using its own MiXCR run on the 5' RACE reads, TCRdb lists one record per CDR3 protein. This sample has 90,000 or so distinct CDR3 sequences; approximately 8.6% occur once, and the top ten carry less than 9%. Specified time point: sample taken at primary tumor resection. Frozen PBMC, nontumor lung or tumor provided whole RNA, which was sequenced unsorted. A total of around 76 untreated early-stage non-small cell lung cancer patients served as donors. Study conclusions and caveats: Ubiquitous expanded tumor TCRs showed up in blood more at resection than follow-up.

The sequence came from a male donor with early-stage non-small cell lung cancer. Sample: PBMCs, taken at surgery.

CDR3 residues: CASSPGTSGSNEQFF. For the CDR3, the DNA is TGTGCCAGCAGTCCCGGGACTAGCGGGTCCAATGAGCAGTTCTTC. The chain links TRBV12-3 or TRBV12-4 to TRBJ2-1; 12 nucleotides line up with TRBD2. J gave up 6 bases and V 5 bases, and 5 bases lay outside the gene matches. This CDR3 has 15 amino acids.